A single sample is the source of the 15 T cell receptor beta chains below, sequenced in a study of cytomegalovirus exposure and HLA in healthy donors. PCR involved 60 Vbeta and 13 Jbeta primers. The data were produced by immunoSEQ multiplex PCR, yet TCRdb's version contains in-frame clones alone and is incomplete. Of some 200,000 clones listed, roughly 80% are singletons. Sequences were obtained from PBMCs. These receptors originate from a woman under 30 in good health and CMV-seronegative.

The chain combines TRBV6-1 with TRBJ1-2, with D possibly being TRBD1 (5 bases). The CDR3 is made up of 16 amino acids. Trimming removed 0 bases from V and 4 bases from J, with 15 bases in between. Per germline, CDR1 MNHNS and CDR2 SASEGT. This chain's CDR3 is CASSEALGGAVYGYTF. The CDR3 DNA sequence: TGTGCCAGCAGTGAAGCGCTTGGAGGGGCGGTCTATGGCTACACCTTC.

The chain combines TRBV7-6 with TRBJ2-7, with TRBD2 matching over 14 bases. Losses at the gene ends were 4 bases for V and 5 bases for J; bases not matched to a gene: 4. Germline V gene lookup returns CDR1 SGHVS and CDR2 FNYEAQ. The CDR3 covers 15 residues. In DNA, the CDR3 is TGTGCCAGCAGCTCGGGACTAGCGGGAGCCCACGAGCAGTACTTC. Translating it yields CASSSGLAGAHEQYF.

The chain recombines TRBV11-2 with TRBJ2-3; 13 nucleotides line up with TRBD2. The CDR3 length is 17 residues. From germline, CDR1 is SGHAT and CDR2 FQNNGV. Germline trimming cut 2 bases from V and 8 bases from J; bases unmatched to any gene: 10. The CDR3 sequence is CASSLSGTSGEEGTQYF. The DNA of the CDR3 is TGTGCCAGCAGCTTAAGCGGGACTAGCGGGGAGGAAGGTACGCAGTATTTT.

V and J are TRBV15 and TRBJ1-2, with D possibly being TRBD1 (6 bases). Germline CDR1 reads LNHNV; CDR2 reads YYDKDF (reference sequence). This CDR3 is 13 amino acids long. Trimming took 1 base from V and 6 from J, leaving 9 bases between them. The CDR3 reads CATSRGTENGYTF. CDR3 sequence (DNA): TGTGCCACCAGCAGAGGGACAGAAAATGGCTACACCTTC.

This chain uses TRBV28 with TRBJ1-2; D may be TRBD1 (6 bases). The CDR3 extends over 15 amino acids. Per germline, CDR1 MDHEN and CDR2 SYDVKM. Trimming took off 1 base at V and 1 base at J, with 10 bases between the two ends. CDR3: CASSLYTGLNYGYTF. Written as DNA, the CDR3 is TGTGCCAGCAGTTTATACACAGGGCTTAACTATGGCTACACCTTC.

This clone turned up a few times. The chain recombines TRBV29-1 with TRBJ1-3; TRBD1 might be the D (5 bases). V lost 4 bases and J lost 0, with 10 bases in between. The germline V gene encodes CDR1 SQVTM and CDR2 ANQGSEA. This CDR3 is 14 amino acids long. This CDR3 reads CSVAGGDSGNTIYF. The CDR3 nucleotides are TGCAGCGTTGCGGGGGGGGACTCTGGAAACACCATATATTTT.

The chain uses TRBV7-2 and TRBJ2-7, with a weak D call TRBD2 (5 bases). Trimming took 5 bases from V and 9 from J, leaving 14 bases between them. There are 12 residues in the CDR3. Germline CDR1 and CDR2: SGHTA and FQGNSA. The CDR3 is CASSQRTEGQYF. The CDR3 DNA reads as TGTGCCAGCAGCCAAAGGACCGAGGGGCAGTACTTC. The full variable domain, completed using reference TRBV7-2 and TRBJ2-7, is GAGVSQSPSNKVTEKGKDVELRCDPISGHTALYWYRQSLGQGLEFLIYFQGNSAPDKSGLPSDRFSAERTGGSVSTLTIQRTQQEDSAVYLCASSQRTEGQYFGPGTRLTVT.

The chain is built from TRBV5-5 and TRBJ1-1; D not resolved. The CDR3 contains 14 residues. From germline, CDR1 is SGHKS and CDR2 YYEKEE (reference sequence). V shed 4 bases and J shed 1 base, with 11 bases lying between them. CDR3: CASSVTVPNTEAFF. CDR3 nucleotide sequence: TGTGCCAGCAGCGTGACTGTCCCGAACACTGAAGCTTTCTTT.

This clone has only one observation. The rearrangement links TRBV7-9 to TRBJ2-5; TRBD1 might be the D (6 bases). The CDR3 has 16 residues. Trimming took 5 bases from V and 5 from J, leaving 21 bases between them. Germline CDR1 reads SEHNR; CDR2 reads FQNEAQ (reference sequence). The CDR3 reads CASSGRTGSLPETQYF. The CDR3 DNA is TGTGCCAGCAGCGGACGCACAGGGTCTCTCCCCGAGACCCAGTACTTC.

In DNA, the CDR3 is TGTGCCATCGGCCTGGGACTAGCGGGAGACCCCTACGAGCAGTACTTC. This sequence encodes CAIGLGLAGDPYEQYF. This sequence joins TRBV10-3 and TRBJ2-7, with 14 nucleotides matching TRBD2. CDR1 and CDR2 (germline): ENHRY, SYGVKD. This CDR3 has 16 amino acids. V dropped 8 bases and J dropped 2; count of bases not matched to a gene: 8.

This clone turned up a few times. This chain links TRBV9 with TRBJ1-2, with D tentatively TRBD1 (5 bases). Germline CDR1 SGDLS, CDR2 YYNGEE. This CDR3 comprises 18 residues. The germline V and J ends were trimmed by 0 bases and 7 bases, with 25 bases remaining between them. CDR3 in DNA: TGTGCCAGCAGCGTAGCGATAGGCAGGGCATCGGGTACCTCTGGCTACACCTTC. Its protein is CASSVAIGRASGTSGYTF.

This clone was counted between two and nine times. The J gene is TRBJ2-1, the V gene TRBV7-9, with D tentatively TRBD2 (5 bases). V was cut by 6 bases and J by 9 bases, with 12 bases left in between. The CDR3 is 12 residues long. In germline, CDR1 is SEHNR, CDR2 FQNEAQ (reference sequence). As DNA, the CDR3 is TGTGCCAGCAGTTCAGCGGAGCCTGAGCAGTTCTTC. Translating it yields CASSSAEPEQFF.

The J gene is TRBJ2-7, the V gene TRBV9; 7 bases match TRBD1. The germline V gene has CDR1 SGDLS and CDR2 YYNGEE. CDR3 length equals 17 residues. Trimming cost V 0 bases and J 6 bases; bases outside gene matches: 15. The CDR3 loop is CASSVGPTGQGVAEQYF. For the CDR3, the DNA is TGTGCCAGCAGCGTAGGCCCGACCGGGCAGGGGGTAGCCGAGCAGTACTTC.

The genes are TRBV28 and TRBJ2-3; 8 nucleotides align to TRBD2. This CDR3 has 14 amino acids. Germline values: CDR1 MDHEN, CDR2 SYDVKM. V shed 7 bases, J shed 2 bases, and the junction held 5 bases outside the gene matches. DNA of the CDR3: TGTGCCAGCACGGGCGGGAGGATCACAGATACGCAGTATTTT. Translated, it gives CASTGGRITDTQYF. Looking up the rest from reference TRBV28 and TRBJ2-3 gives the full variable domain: DVKVTQSSRYLVKRTGEKVFLECVQDMDHENMFWYRQDPGLGLRLIYFSYDVKMKEKGDIPEGYSVSREKKERFSLILESASTNQTSMYLCASTGGRITDTQYFGPGTRLTVL.

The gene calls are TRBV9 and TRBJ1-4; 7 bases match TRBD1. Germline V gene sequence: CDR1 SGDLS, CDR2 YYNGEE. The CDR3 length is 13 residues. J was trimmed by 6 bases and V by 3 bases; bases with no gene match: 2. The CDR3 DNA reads TGTGCCAGCAGCGGACAGGGATATGAAAAACTGTTTTTT. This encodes CASSGQGYEKLFF. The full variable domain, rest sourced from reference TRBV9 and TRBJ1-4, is DSGVTQTPKHLITATGQRVTLRCSPRSGDLSVYWYQQSLDQGLQFLIQYYNGEERAKGNILERFSAQQFPDLHSELNLSSLELGDSALYFCASSGQGYEKLFFGSGTQLSVL.